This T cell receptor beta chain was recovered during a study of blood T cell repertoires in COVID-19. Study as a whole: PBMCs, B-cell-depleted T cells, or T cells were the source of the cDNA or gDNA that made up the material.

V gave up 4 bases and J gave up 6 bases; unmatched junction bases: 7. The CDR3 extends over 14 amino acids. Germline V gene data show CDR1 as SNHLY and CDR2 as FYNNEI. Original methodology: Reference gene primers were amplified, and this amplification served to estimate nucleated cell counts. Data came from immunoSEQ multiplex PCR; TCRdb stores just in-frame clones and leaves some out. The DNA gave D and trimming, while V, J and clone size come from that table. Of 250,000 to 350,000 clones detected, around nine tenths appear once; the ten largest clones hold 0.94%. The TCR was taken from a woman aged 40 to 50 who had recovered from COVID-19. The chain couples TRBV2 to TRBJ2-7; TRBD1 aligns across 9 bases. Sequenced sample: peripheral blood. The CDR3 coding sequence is TGTGCCAGCAGTGGGACAGGGGCTGGGGGCGAGCAGTACTTC. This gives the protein CASSGTGAGGEQYF.